A selection of T cell receptor beta chains follows, all from one sample in a study of T-cell memory formation after mild COVID-19. TCRdb itself ran the 5' RACE reads through MiXCR, one entry per CDR3 protein. The data show 58,000 or so distinct CDR3 sequences, about 27% seen once. Material: PBMCs or a T cell subset sorted from them (not recorded which). The receptor source for this set is a man aged 18 to 35 who had mild COVID-19 (a few samples of this study predate the infection). Cell type and time point are not known. The CDR3 runs from the conserved cysteine through the conserved F or W. Each record gives: clone size, J gene, V gene, D gene, CDR3 DNA, CDR3 protein. A D gene is named only where the DNA matches it firmly. Clone size, where shown, is once, few, many, or a class for clones that have expanded.

few,TRBJ2-3,TRBV15,TRBD2,TGTGCCACCAGCAGTCGGGGGGTAGTAGGAGATACGCAGTATTTT,CATSSRGVVGDTQYF
.,TRBJ1-1,TRBV7-9,.,TGTGCCAGCAGCTTAGCGCAGGGCTCGTGGACTGAAGCTTTCTTT,CASSLAQGSWTEAFF
few,TRBJ2-7,TRBV20-1,.,TGCAGTGCTCTCCGACAGGATCTCTCCTACGAGCAGTACTTC,CSALRQDLSYEQYF
few,TRBJ2-5,TRBV6-1,.,TGTGCCAGCGGCTCCCGGGACCCACAAGAGACCCAGTACTTC,CASGSRDPQETQYF
.,TRBJ2-1,TRBV27,TRBD2,TGTGCCAGCAGTTGGGTAGCGGGGGCACACAATGAGCAGTTCTTC,CASSWVAGAHNEQFF
few,TRBJ2-7,TRBV7-9,.,TGTGCCAGCAGCTCCCGGACTGGTTACGAGCAGTACTTC,CASSSRTGYEQYF
.,TRBJ2-1,TRBV7-9,TRBD1,TGTGCCAGCAGCTTACCCGACAGGGAAGGTTACAATGAGCAGTTCTTC,CASSLPDREGYNEQFF
.,TRBJ2-2,TRBV6-5,TRBD2,TGTGCCAGCACCCTAAGCGGCGGGGGGACCGGGGAGCTGTTTTTT,CASTLSGGGTGELFF
few,TRBJ2-5,TRBV6-6,TRBD2,TGTGCCAGCAGTCCATACGCCCCGGGACTAGCGGAACGAGAGACCCAGTACTTC,CASSPYAPGLAERETQYF
many,TRBJ2-5,TRBV6-1,TRBD2,TGTGCCAGCAGTGAACTAGCGGGGGGGCAAGAGACCCAGTACTTC,CASSELAGGQETQYF
.,TRBJ2-3,TRBV4-3,TRBD1,TGCGCCAGCAGCCATAGACAGGGGCAGGCAGATACGCAGTATTTT,CASSHRQGQADTQYF
.,TRBJ2-1,TRBV12-5,.,TGTGCTAGTGGCCGGGGGGGACAGGGAGTTGAAGAGCAGTTCTTC,CASGRGGQGVEEQFF
.,TRBJ2-1,TRBV4-3,TRBD1,TGCGCCAGCAGCCAAGATCCGGGACAGGGGGCAGATGAGCAGTTCTTC,CASSQDPGQGADEQFF